This T cell receptor beta chain comes out of a study of regulatory T cells in long-lasting Graves disease. Arm-PCR of CDR3 regions with iRepertoire HTBI primers generated TCR beta libraries. TCRdb itself ran the multiplex PCR reads through MiXCR, one entry per CDR3 protein. The sample holds around 510,000 distinct CDR3 sequences; less than 25% are singletons and the top ten take over 7.5%. Time point in this sample: persistent/refractory GD, antithyroid drugs over 5 years with positive TRAb. RNA isolated from PBMCs was used to make the TCR library. Germline loops: CDR1 MNHEY, CDR2 SVGEGT. CDR3 size: 16 residues. Deletions cut 6 bases from V and 1 base from J, with 19 bases between.

The rearrangement links TRBV6-2 or TRBV6-3 to TRBJ2-7; D is perhaps TRBD1 (6 bases). The sequencing used peripheral blood mononuclear cells (PBMCs), collected when the disease was refractory, from a patient treated with antithyroid drugs. The TCR sequence derives from a female donor with Graves disease. The CDR3 region has the DNA TGTGCCAGCAGCTTCACGCCGGGACAAGGGTCCTACGAGCAGTACTTC. Translating it yields CASSFTPGQGSYEQYF.